This TCR beta chain originates from a study of T cells after yellow fever vaccination (dated by TCRdb to about 2019). Background for the entire study: The SMART-Seq v4 Ultra Low Input RNA kit was used to prepare libraries from fractions with low cell numbers. To follow T-cell clones before and after primary and booster YFV17D yellow fever vaccination, bulk TCR alpha and beta repertoires were sequenced over time. The cohort comprised two healthy male donors, one aged 18 to 30 and one aged 30 to 40 years. Blood samples were taken at several timepoints before and after primary and secondary immunization, and bulk PBMC replicates and cell subsets were isolated.

The treatment or condition label, as the study defines it: live attenuated yellow fever vaccine strain. PBMCs were isolated from peripheral blood using a standard Ficoll-Paque protocol. Dynabeads CD4 and CD8 positive selection kits were used to isolate the CD4 and CD8 T-cell fractions. TriZol was used to extract RNA from bulk PBMCs, from CD4 and CD8 fractions, and from dextramer-positive and dextramer-negative fractions. This clonotype was recorded many times. Its antigen remains undetermined. No base qualities exist here, and no much larger clone lies one base off it. TCR cDNA was made using 5'RACE template switching, a step that added a universal primer site and unique molecular identifiers. Priming of cDNA synthesis was performed from both the TCR alpha and TCR beta constant segments. Library amplification involved two PCR steps, and the second step added sample barcodes and sequencing adapters. Sequencing of libraries was done on Illumina HiSeq 2500 (2x100 bp) or NovaSeq (2x150 bp). In the paper's pipeline: Demultiplexing of reads and collapsing into UMI consensus sequences were performed with MIGEC, and V(D)J alignment was carried out with MiXCR. Using edgeR on replicate PBMC samples, clonotypes were called vaccine-responding if FDR was below 0.01 and the log2 fold change was above 5 up to day 15. Each bulk clonotype was labeled CD4 or CD8 based on which sequenced repertoire, CD4 or CD8, contained the clonotype at higher abundance. TCRdb reran the public reads through fastp at Q25 and MiXCR, keeping productive beta chains. Entries that share a CDR3 protein sequence are merged under the most common genes and DNA. The V and J calls reflect TCRdb's pipeline rather than the authors' work. The sample records around 250,000 distinct CDR3 sequences, 6.9% of which are singletons. Roughly 0.9% of the sample belongs to the ten largest clones.

A distance of 14 bases separates the germline ends of V and J, which lose 7 bases and 2 bases respectively. Inclusive of the bounding cysteine and phenylalanine, the CDR3 is 14 residues long. The kept DNA is CDR3 alone, 42 bases in frame from the first base. For CDR1 and CDR2, the germline V gene lists MNHNS and SASEGT. Results and caveats for the whole study, not just this receptor: The secondary T-cell response was weaker than the primary response but faster, peaking on day 5 instead of day 15. A small share of clonotypes was detected in both CD4 and CD8 compartments, with the overlap likely arising from convergent recombination. After the booster, most clones that had expanded after primary vaccination were detected again (about 95% of CD4 and roughly nine tenths of CD8), suggesting broad maintenance of memory. Because the study included only a couple of donors, the extent to which the findings can be generalized is limited. Computational filtering was required because FACS-sorted repertoires could contain abundant contaminating clonotypes from the bulk population.

The chain joins TRBV6-1 to TRBJ1-1; the D gene cannot be named for sure. The TCR sequence derives from a man between 25 and 39 years old who received the YFV17D yellow fever vaccine. This specimen was CD4+ T cells sorted from PBMCs, taken 15 days after the yellow fever booster vaccination. The encoded CDR3 is CASTTGIPNTEAFF. The nucleotide sequence is given as TGTGCCAGCACGACCGGGATACCAAACACTGAAGCTTTCTTT.